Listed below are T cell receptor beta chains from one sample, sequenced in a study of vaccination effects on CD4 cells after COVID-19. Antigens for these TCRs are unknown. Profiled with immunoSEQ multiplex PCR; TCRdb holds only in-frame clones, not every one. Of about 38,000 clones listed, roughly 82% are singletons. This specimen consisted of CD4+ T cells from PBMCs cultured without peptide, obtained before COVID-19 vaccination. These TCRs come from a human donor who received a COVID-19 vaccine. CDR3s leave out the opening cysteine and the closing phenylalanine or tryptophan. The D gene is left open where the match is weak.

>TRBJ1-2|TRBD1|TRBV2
ASRSGTGSGGYT
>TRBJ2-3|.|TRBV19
ASSIGQIHTDTQY
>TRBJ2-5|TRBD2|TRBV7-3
ASSPGEGIGETQY
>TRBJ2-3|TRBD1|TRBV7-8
ASSKNRGIEDTQY
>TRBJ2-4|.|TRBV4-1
ASSQVDRLGNIQY
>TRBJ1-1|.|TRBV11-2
ASSTQGNTEAF
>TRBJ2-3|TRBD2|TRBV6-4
ASSDRGGGTDTQY
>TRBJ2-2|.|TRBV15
ATSKLPGAGTGELF
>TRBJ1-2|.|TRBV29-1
SARRQSLAYGYT
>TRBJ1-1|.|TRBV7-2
ASSTYRRSEAF
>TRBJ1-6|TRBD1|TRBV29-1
SVGRDRASPLH
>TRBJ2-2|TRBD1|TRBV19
ASGQGAGELF
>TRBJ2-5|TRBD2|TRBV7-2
ASSSTSGSETQY
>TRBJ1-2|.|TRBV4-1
ASSQDVGGIYGYT
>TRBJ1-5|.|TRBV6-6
ASSLPGQYSNQPQH
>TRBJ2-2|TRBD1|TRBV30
AWRGQGYGELF
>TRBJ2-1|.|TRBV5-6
ASSVLQGTEQF
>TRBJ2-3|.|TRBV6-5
ASTMDPNNPDTQY
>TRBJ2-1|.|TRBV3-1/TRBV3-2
ASSQESSVGQF
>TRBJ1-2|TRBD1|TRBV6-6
ASSYATGTGFLGYT
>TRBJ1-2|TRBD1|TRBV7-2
ASSLPGTGTGYGYT
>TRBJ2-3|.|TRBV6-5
ATWDGGTDTQY
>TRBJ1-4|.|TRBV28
ASSLTATNEKLF
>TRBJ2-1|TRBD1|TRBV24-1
ATSDPGQVYNEQF
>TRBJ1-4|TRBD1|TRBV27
ASSPTGQAEKLF
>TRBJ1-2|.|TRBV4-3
ASSQALQVNYGYT
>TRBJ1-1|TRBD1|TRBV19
ASKGDRQNTEAF
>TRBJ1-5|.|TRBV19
ASSLGPSSGNQPQH